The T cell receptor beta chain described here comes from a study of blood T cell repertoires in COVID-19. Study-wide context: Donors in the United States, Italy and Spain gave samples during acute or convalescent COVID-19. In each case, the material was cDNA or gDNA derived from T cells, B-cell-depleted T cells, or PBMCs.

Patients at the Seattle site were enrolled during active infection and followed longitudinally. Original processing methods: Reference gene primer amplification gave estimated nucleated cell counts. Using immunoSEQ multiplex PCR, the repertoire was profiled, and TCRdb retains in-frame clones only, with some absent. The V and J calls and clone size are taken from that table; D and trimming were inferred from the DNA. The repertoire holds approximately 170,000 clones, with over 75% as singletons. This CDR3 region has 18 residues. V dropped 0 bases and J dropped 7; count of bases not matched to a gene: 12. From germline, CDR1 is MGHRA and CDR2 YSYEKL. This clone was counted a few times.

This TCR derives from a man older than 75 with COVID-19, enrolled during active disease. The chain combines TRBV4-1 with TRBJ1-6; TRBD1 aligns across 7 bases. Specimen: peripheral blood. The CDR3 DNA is TGCGCCAGCAGCCAAGACCCCCAGGGGGGAGCGGTGAATTCACCCCTCCACTTT. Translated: CASSQDPQGGAVNSPLHF.